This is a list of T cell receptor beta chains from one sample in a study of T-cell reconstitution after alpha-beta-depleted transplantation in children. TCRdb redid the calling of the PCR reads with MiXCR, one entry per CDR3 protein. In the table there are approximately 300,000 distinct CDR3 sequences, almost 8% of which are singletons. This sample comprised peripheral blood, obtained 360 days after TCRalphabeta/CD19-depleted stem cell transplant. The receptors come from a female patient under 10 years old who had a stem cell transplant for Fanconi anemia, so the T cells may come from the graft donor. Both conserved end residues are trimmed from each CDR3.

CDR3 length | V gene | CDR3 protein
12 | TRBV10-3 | AISVKGVTGELF
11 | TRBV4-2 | ASSQKKSYEQY
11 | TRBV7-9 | ASSWDSTYEQY
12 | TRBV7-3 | ASSLNRVGSEQF
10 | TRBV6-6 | ASNKLNTEAF
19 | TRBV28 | ASSLINPGGAPKDPSYEQY
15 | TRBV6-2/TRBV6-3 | ASSYSILGGETGELF
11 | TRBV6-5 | ASSYAPQETQY
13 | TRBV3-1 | ASSQGGGGYQPQH
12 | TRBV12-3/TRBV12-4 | ASSPLGQGRVTF
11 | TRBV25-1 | ASSEGAGTEAF
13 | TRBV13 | ASSALGTATGELF
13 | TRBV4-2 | ASSQTGTGDQPQH
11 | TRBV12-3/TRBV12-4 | ASSPFIRTEQY
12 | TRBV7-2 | ASSSPGGNEKLF
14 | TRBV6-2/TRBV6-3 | ASRGRAGGLAHEQF
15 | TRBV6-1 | ASSDHRSSGQGVGYT
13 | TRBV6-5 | ASSLGIYSSYEQY
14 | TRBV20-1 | SARSASGKYYNEQF
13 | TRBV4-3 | ASSQVDRAYTEAF
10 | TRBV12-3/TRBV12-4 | ATNRDASPLH
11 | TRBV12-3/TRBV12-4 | ASSLGQGVSQY
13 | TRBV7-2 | ASSLYRGGTDTQY